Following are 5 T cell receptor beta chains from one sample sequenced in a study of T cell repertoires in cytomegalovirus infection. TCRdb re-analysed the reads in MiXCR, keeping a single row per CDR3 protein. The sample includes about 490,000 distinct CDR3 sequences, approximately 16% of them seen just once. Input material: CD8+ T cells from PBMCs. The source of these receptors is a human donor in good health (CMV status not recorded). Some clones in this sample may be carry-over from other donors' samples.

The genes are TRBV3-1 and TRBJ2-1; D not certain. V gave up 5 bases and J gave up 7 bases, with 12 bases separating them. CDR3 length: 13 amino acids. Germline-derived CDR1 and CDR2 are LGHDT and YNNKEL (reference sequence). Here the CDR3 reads CASSSEGLNEQFF. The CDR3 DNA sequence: TGTGCCAGCAGCTCAGAAGGGCTTAATGAGCAGTTCTTC.

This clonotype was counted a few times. The CDR3 here is CATSSPGQGFYEQYF. The CDR3 region has the DNA TGTGCCACCAGCAGCCCGGGACAGGGCTTCTACGAGCAGTACTTC. The chain has TRBV15 and TRBJ2-7, with 9 bases identical to TRBD1. CDR1 LNHNV and CDR2 YYDKDF come from the germline V gene (reference sequence). The V and J ends lost 3 bases and 3 bases, in that order; junction bases with no gene match: 6. This CDR3 has 15 residues.

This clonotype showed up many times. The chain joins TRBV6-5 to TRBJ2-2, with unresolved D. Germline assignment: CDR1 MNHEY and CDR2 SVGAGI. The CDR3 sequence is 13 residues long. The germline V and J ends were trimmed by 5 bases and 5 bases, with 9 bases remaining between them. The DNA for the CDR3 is TGTGCCAGCAGTCACTATGAGACCGGGGAGCTGTTTTTT. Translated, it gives CASSHYETGELFF.

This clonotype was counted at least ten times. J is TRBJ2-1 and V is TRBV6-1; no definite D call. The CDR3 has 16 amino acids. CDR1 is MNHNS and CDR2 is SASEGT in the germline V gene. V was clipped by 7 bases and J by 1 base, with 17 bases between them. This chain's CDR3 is CASIRGMARSYNEQFF. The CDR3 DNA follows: TGTGCCAGCATCCGAGGAATGGCTAGGTCCTACAATGAGCAGTTCTTC.

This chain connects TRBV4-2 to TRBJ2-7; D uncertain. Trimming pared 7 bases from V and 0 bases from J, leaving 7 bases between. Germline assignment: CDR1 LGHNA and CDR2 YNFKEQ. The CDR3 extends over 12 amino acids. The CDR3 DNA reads TGTGCCAGCAAGGACGGCTCCTACGAGCAGTACTTC. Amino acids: CASKDGSYEQYF.